The 15 T cell receptor beta chains reported below all come from one sample, sequenced in a study of vaccination effects on CD4 cells after COVID-19. Antigen-specific CD4+ T cells were first expanded with viral peptide pools by the ViraFEST assay and only then sequenced. Once cultured for 9 to 11 days, the cells underwent separation to obtain CD4+ T cells. Previously uninfected by SARS-CoV-2, the vaccine recipients also showed negative nucleocapsid antibodies. The method was immunoSEQ multiplex PCR; TCRdb's version includes in-frame clones alone and lacks a portion of them. The repertoire holds more than 40,000 clones, with roughly 70% as singletons. These receptors have no identified antigens. The source was CD4+ T cells from PBMCs cultured with HCoV-OC43 spike peptides, collected before COVID-19 vaccination. Noted subset: HCoV-OC43 spike overlapping peptide pool stimulation. All receptors derive from a human donor who received a COVID-19 vaccine.

The chain joins TRBV6-5 to TRBJ1-5, with 9 positions matching TRBD1. The germline CDR1 and CDR2 sequences are MNHEY and SVGAGI. The CDR3 contains 16 residues. With 4 bases clipped from V and 6 bases from J, the junction kept 10 bases outside the gene matches. This CDR3 reads CASSSHRDRVSQPQHF. The CDR3 DNA is TGTGCCAGCAGTTCCCACCGGGACAGGGTGAGTCAGCCCCAGCATTTT.

The V gene is TRBV6-1, the J gene TRBJ1-5, with 9 bases matching TRBD1. The CDR3 spans 16 residues. CDR1 and CDR2 (germline): MNHNS, SASEGT. V dropped 2 bases and J dropped 2; count of bases not matched to a gene: 4. The CDR3 coding sequence is TGTGCCAGCAGTGAAACAGGGGGCGCGGGCAATCAGCCCCAGCATTTT. Translating it yields CASSETGGAGNQPQHF.

The chain has TRBV27 and TRBJ2-3; D is undetermined. The V end was cut by 10 bases, the J end by 1 base, with 15 bases between. CDR3 size: 14 residues. Germline values: CDR1 MNHEY, CDR2 SMNVEV (reference sequence). In DNA, the CDR3 is TGTGCCACCTGGTCGAGACTCCGCACAGATACGCAGTATTTT. Amino acids: CATWSRLRTDTQYF.

This chain uses TRBV7-2 with TRBJ2-3, with D perhaps given as TRBD1 or TRBD2 (5 bases each). The CDR3 sequence is 16 residues long. The ends were cut back, 2 bases at V and 0 bases at J, with 12 bases in the middle. CDR1 is SGHTA and CDR2 is FQGNSA in the germline V gene. The CDR3 protein is CASSLPGPMSTDTQYF. For the CDR3, the DNA is TGTGCCAGCAGCTTACCGGGGCCCATGAGCACAGATACGCAGTATTTT.

This clone was seen at least ten times. J is TRBJ2-3 and V is TRBV6-2 or TRBV6-3; D possibly matches TRBD1 or TRBD2 (6 bases each). V was trimmed by 6 bases and J by 6 bases, leaving 16 bases between them. Germline V gene data show CDR1 as MNHEY and CDR2 as SVGEGT. The CDR3 consists of 14 residues. CDR3 sequence (DNA): TGTGCCAGCAGCCCTCGACTAGGGGGGGATACGCAGTATTTT. It encodes CASSPRLGGDTQYF.

The sample holds a few counts of this clone. V is TRBV2 and J is TRBJ1-2; D remains unclear. CDR3 size: 13 residues. Trimming removed 2 bases from V and 4 bases from J, with 8 bases in between. Germline-derived CDR1 and CDR2 are SNHLY and FYNNEI. The CDR3 reads CASSEMGLYGYTF. CDR3 nucleotide sequence: TGTGCCAGCAGTGAAATGGGCCTCTATGGCTACACCTTC.

This clone was observed a few times. This chain connects TRBV30 to TRBJ1-2, with a weak D call TRBD1 (6 bases). Germline-derived CDR1 and CDR2 are GTSNPN and SVGIG (reference sequence). With 4 bases removed from V and 6 bases from J, the gap between germline ends came to 9 bases. This CDR3 has 11 residues. The CDR3 coding sequence is TGTGCCTGGAACAGGGATCATGGCTACACCTTC. This translates into CAWNRDHGYTF.

This sequence joins TRBV6-2 or TRBV6-3 and TRBJ2-5; 12 bases are shared with TRBD2. After removal of 4 bases from V and 7 bases from J, the junction contained 7 bases not matched to a gene. CDR3 size: 15 residues. Germline V gene sequence: CDR1 MNHEY, CDR2 SVGEGT. The CDR3 region is CASSSPGLAGTTQYF. The CDR3 bases are TGTGCCAGCAGTTCCCCCGGACTAGCGGGAACGACCCAGTACTTC.

The chain uses TRBV29-1 and TRBJ1-3; D is unclear. With 3 bases removed from V and 2 bases from J, the gap between germline ends came to 8 bases. The CDR3 length is 13 residues. Germline CDR1 and CDR2: SQVTM and ANQGSEA. This CDR3 reads CSVESGTGNTIYF. The CDR3 DNA is TGCAGCGTTGAGTCGGGCACTGGAAACACCATATATTTT.

In its sample, this clone was seen a few times. This chain links TRBV5-1 with TRBJ2-7, with 8 positions matching TRBD1. Germline loops: CDR1 SGHRS, CDR2 YFSETQ. V dropped 4 bases and J dropped 0; count of bases not matched to a gene: 9. This CDR3 region has 16 residues. CDR3 loop: CASSLDRAYDSYEQYF. CDR3 in DNA: TGCGCCAGCAGCCTGGACAGGGCCTACGACTCCTACGAGCAGTACTTC.

The chain's CDR3 is CASSYSGSNTEAFF. The CDR3, as DNA: TGTGCCAGCAGTTACTCCGGGTCGAACACTGAAGCTTTCTTT. The gene calls are TRBV6-2 or TRBV6-3 and TRBJ1-1; D call uncertain. The CDR3 runs 14 residues. V shed 0 bases and J shed 1 base, with 6 bases lying between them. The germline gives CDR1 MNHEY, CDR2 SVGEGT.

The V and J genes are TRBV27 and TRBJ2-1; 7 nucleotides line up with TRBD1. The CDR3 covers 16 residues. V was pared by 2 bases and J by 4 bases, with 8 bases of the junction left unmatched. Germline V gene lookup returns CDR1 MNHEY and CDR2 SMNVEV (reference sequence). The DNA of the CDR3 is TGTGCCAGCAGTTTAAATTCGGACAGGACTTACAATGAGCAGTTCTTC. Its protein is CASSLNSDRTYNEQFF.

This clone showed up just a few times. The V call is TRBV19, the J call TRBJ2-2; TRBD1 agrees at 10 bases. The CDR3 contains 15 residues. Germline loops: CDR1 LNHDA, CDR2 SQIVND (reference sequence). The trim removed 3 bases at V and 7 bases at J, leaving 5 bases unmatched. The CDR3: CASSMRTGGRGELFF. As DNA, the CDR3 is TGTGCCAGTAGTATGCGGACAGGGGGTCGCGGGGAGCTGTTTTTT.

The V call is TRBV2, the J call TRBJ2-1; D gene ambiguous. V was clipped by 1 base and J by 6 bases, with 4 bases between them. CDR3 size: 12 residues. CDR1 is SNHLY, CDR2 FYNNEI, per germline. The CDR3 region is CASSEDSNEQFF. The CDR3 coding sequence is TGTGCCAGCAGTGAAGATTCCAATGAGCAGTTCTTC.

This clone was detected once. This chain joins TRBV7-9 and TRBJ1-1, with 7 positions matching TRBD1. This CDR3 spans 15 amino acids. The J segment lost 4 bases and the V segment lost 1 base, leaving 6 bases of the junction unmatched. Germline CDR1 and CDR2: SEHNR and FQNEAQ (reference sequence). In DNA, the CDR3 is TGTGCCAGCAGCTTAGAAGGGGGCTTGGGCACTGAAGCTTTCTTT. Amino acid sequence: CASSLEGGLGTEAFF. Supplemented by reference TRBV7-9 and TRBJ1-1, the full variable domain reads DTGVSQNPRHKITKRGQNVTFRCDPISEHNRLYWYRQTLGQGPEFLTYFQNEAQLEKSRLLSDRFSAERPKGSFSTLEIQRTEQGDSAMYLCASSLEGGLGTEAFFGQGTRLTVV.